These T cell receptor beta chains were read from a single sample in a study of cytomegalovirus exposure and HLA in healthy donors. Repertoires were generated with immunoSEQ multiplex PCR, while TCRdb's copy carries only in-frame clones and drops some. Found here are just under 95,000 clones, around 77% of them singletons; the top ten hold roughly 6.6%. The sequenced sample was PBMCs. The receptor set was obtained from a man aged 50-60 years in good health and CMV-seropositive. Both conserved end residues are part of each CDR3. A D gene is named only where the DNA matches it firmly. Not every row has a clone size; where given, it reads once, few, many or a size class.

v_call: TRBV29-1
j_call: TRBJ1-1
d_call: -
clone_size: -
cdr3_nt: TGCAGCGTTGCTGCTCACAGGGCCGCCTTGAACCCTGCAGCTTTCTTT
cdr3_aa: CSVAAHRAALNPAAFF

v_call: TRBV7-9
j_call: TRBJ2-3
d_call: TRBD1
clone_size: -
cdr3_nt: TGTGCCAGCAGCTTATCGACCGGGACAGACAGCACAGATACGCAGTATTTT
cdr3_aa: CASSLSTGTDSTDTQYF

v_call: TRBV30
j_call: TRBJ1-2
d_call: -
clone_size: -
cdr3_nt: TGTGCCTGGAGTGGGGGCTATGGCTACCCCTTC
cdr3_aa: CAWSGGYGYPF

v_call: TRBV6-5
j_call: TRBJ2-2
d_call: TRBD2
clone_size: -
cdr3_nt: TGTGCCAGCAGTTACTTCCGGGACTACTACACCGGGGAGCTGTTTTTT
cdr3_aa: CASSYFRDYYTGELFF

v_call: TRBV6-1
j_call: TRBJ1-2
d_call: TRBD1
clone_size: -
cdr3_nt: TGTGCCAGCAGTGAGCCGGGACAGGGGGACTATGGCTACACCTTC
cdr3_aa: CASSEPGQGDYGYTF

v_call: TRBV6-5
j_call: TRBJ1-2
d_call: -
clone_size: -
cdr3_nt: TGTGCCAGCAGTTACGGTACAGCGGACCGGTATGGCTACACCTTC
cdr3_aa: CASSYGTADRYGYTF

v_call: TRBV13
j_call: TRBJ2-7
d_call: TRBD1
clone_size: -
cdr3_nt: TGTGCCAGCAGCTTGGGACAGGGTGATTACGAGCAGTACTTC
cdr3_aa: CASSLGQGDYEQYF

v_call: TRBV7-9
j_call: TRBJ1-5
d_call: -
clone_size: -
cdr3_nt: TGTGCCAGCAGCCCGACAATAGGTCAGCCCCAGCATTTT
cdr3_aa: CASSPTIGQPQHF

v_call: TRBV19
j_call: TRBJ2-3
d_call: TRBD2
clone_size: -
cdr3_nt: TGTGCCAGTAGCACGACCGGGACTAGCCTGGGGGTTACGCAGTATTTT
cdr3_aa: CASSTTGTSLGVTQYF

v_call: TRBV19
j_call: TRBJ1-4
d_call: -
clone_size: -
cdr3_nt: TGTGCCAGTAGAGCCTCCGGGAATAGGGAAAAACTGTTTTTT
cdr3_aa: CASRASGNREKLFF

v_call: TRBV5-1
j_call: TRBJ1-4
d_call: -
clone_size: -
cdr3_nt: TGCGCCAGCAGCTTCACAGGGTTAGGGACTAATGAAAAACTGTTTTTT
cdr3_aa: CASSFTGLGTNEKLFF

v_call: TRBV30
j_call: TRBJ1-2
d_call: -
clone_size: many
cdr3_nt: TGTGCCTGGAGCGCCGGGGCGGGGAACTATGGCTACACCTTC
cdr3_aa: CAWSAGAGNYGYTF

v_call: TRBV7-7
j_call: TRBJ2-1
d_call: -
clone_size: -
cdr3_nt: TGTGCTAGCAGCTTCGATACCACGGACAATGAGCAGTTCTTC
cdr3_aa: CASSFDTTDNEQFF

v_call: TRBV30
j_call: TRBJ2-7
d_call: TRBD1
clone_size: -
cdr3_nt: TGTGCCTGGAGTCGGGGGACAGGGAGGAGTGAGCAGTACTTC
cdr3_aa: CAWSRGTGRSEQYF

v_call: TRBV7-9
j_call: TRBJ1-3
d_call: -
clone_size: -
cdr3_nt: TGTTCCAGCAGCTTAGTGGGGACTTCGGGAAACACCATATATTTT
cdr3_aa: CSSSLVGTSGNTIYF

v_call: TRBV5-1
j_call: TRBJ2-1
d_call: TRBD2
clone_size: -
cdr3_nt: TGCGCCAGCAGCTTGGAATCCTTCGGGGGACTATACAATGAGCAGTTCTTC
cdr3_aa: CASSLESFGGLYNEQFF

v_call: TRBV5-8
j_call: TRBJ2-7
d_call: TRBD2
clone_size: -
cdr3_nt: TGTGATACATCGTCGGCTAGCGGGAATAAGCACGAGCAGTACTTC
cdr3_aa: CDTSSASGNKHEQYF

v_call: TRBV10-3
j_call: TRBJ2-7
d_call: -
clone_size: -
cdr3_nt: TGTGCCGCGCACGGGACATTGAGCTCCTACGAGCAGTACTTC
cdr3_aa: CAAHGTLSSYEQYF

v_call: TRBV6-1
j_call: TRBJ2-1
d_call: TRBD2
clone_size: -
cdr3_nt: TGTGCCAGCAGTGGGGCTAGCGGGGGCTACAATGAGCAGTTCTTC
cdr3_aa: CASSGASGGYNEQFF

v_call: TRBV6-6
j_call: TRBJ1-4
d_call: -
clone_size: -
cdr3_nt: TGTGCCAGCAGCCTCGGGGGGGAACGAGGAAAACTGTTTTTT
cdr3_aa: CASSLGGERGKLFF

v_call: TRBV27
j_call: TRBJ2-7
d_call: TRBD1
clone_size: -
cdr3_nt: TGTGCCAGTCGGGGACAGGGAGGGGGGTCCTACGAGCAGTACTTC
cdr3_aa: CASRGQGGGSYEQYF

v_call: TRBV5-6
j_call: TRBJ1-2
d_call: TRBD1
clone_size: -
cdr3_nt: TGTGCCAGCAGCCGTGGAGACAGGGGGCCGACAGGGAATGGCTACACCTTC
cdr3_aa: CASSRGDRGPTGNGYTF

v_call: TRBV30
j_call: TRBJ1-5
d_call: TRBD1
clone_size: -
cdr3_nt: TGTGCCTGGAGTGTGGACAGGGGAGGGGGAGGCAATCAGCCCCAGCATTTT
cdr3_aa: CAWSVDRGGGGNQPQHF

v_call: TRBV6-5
j_call: TRBJ1-2
d_call: -
clone_size: -
cdr3_nt: TGTGCCAGCAGACCGTCCCGACAGACGAACTATGGCTACACCTTC
cdr3_aa: CASRPSRQTNYGYTF

v_call: TRBV4-3
j_call: TRBJ2-3
d_call: -
clone_size: few
cdr3_nt: TGCGCCAGCAGCGTTGGCGAACAGGGTCCCCGCACAGATACGCAGTATTTT
cdr3_aa: CASSVGEQGPRTDTQYF

v_call: TRBV10-1
j_call: TRBJ2-7
d_call: -
clone_size: -
cdr3_nt: TGCGCCAGCCATTGGCAGGGCCCCTACGAGCAGTACTTC
cdr3_aa: CASHWQGPYEQYF

v_call: TRBV4-3
j_call: TRBJ2-1
d_call: TRBD2
clone_size: -
cdr3_nt: TGCGCCAGCAGCCAAACGGGACTAGCGGGTTTGGACAGCTCCTACAATGAGCAGTTCTTC
cdr3_aa: CASSQTGLAGLDSSYNEQFF

v_call: TRBV4-3
j_call: TRBJ2-5
d_call: -
clone_size: -
cdr3_nt: TGCGCCAGCAGCCAAGATCTCCCAGGGGCTGGGACCCAGTACTTC
cdr3_aa: CASSQDLPGAGTQYF

v_call: TRBV6-1
j_call: TRBJ1-5
d_call: -
clone_size: -
cdr3_nt: TGTGCCAGCAGTGAAATCGGTCAGCCCCAGCATTTT
cdr3_aa: CASSEIGQPQHF

v_call: TRBV30
j_call: TRBJ2-1
d_call: TRBD1
clone_size: -
cdr3_nt: TGTGCCTGGGCCCGGGACAGCTACAATGAGCAGTTCTTC
cdr3_aa: CAWARDSYNEQFF

v_call: TRBV11-2
j_call: TRBJ2-2
d_call: -
clone_size: -
cdr3_nt: TGTGCCAGCAGCCCTTACACCGGGGAGCTGTTTTTT
cdr3_aa: CASSPYTGELFF

v_call: TRBV11-3
j_call: TRBJ1-1
d_call: -
clone_size: -
cdr3_nt: TGTGCCAGCAGCTTAGGGCAGGGCCTTCGGACTGAAGCTTTCTTT
cdr3_aa: CASSLGQGLRTEAFF

v_call: TRBV19
j_call: TRBJ1-4
d_call: -
clone_size: few
cdr3_nt: TGTGCCAGTAGTGCCCCATCCCGGGAAAAACTGTTTTTT
cdr3_aa: CASSAPSREKLFF

v_call: TRBV4-3
j_call: TRBJ2-5
d_call: TRBD2
clone_size: few
cdr3_nt: TGCGCCAGCAGCCAAGATGTACGGGGGGGCCAAGAGACCCAGTACTTC
cdr3_aa: CASSQDVRGGQETQYF

v_call: TRBV11-2
j_call: TRBJ2-3
d_call: -
clone_size: -
cdr3_nt: TGTGCCAGCAGCTTATCAGGGGTGGGAGATACGCAGTATTTT
cdr3_aa: CASSLSGVGDTQYF

v_call: TRBV7-6
j_call: TRBJ2-4
d_call: TRBD2
clone_size: -
cdr3_nt: TGTGCCAGCAGCTTGGGGGGGGCCAAAAACATTCAGTACTTC
cdr3_aa: CASSLGGAKNIQYF

v_call: TRBV4-2
j_call: TRBJ1-6
d_call: -
clone_size: -
cdr3_nt: TGTGCCAGCAGCCTTGGGCCGGGGATGAGCGGTTCACCCCTCAACTTT
cdr3_aa: CASSLGPGMSGSPLNF

v_call: TRBV2
j_call: TRBJ2-7
d_call: -
clone_size: -
cdr3_nt: TGTGCCAGCAGTGACGCGGCGGTCGAGCAGTACTTC
cdr3_aa: CASSDAAVEQYF

v_call: TRBV5-6
j_call: TRBJ2-5
d_call: TRBD2
clone_size: -
cdr3_nt: TGTGCCAGCAGTCTGGGACTAGTCGTGAAGACCCAGTACTTC
cdr3_aa: CASSLGLVVKTQYF

v_call: TRBV5-1
j_call: TRBJ1-2
d_call: -
clone_size: few
cdr3_nt: TGCGCCAGCAGCTTGTCCAGGGATGGCTACACCTTC
cdr3_aa: CASSLSRDGYTF

v_call: TRBV6-5
j_call: TRBJ2-1
d_call: TRBD1
clone_size: -
cdr3_nt: TGTGCCAGCAGTTACTCGACAGGGACAGGGCGAAATGAGCAGTTCTTC
cdr3_aa: CASSYSTGTGRNEQFF

v_call: TRBV10-3
j_call: TRBJ2-3
d_call: -
clone_size: -
cdr3_nt: TGTGCCATCAGTGGGGGGGTAGCGGTCACAGATACGCAGTATTTT
cdr3_aa: CAISGGVAVTDTQYF

v_call: TRBV5-1
j_call: TRBJ1-1
d_call: -
clone_size: few
cdr3_nt: TGCGCCAGCAGCTTGGACAGCCCAGACGTCTACACTGAAGCTTTCTTT
cdr3_aa: CASSLDSPDVYTEAFF

v_call: TRBV5-1
j_call: TRBJ2-3
d_call: TRBD1
clone_size: -
cdr3_nt: TGCGCCAGCAGCTTGGAAGAGGGGGCGCGAAGCACAGATACGCAGTATTTT
cdr3_aa: CASSLEEGARSTDTQYF

v_call: TRBV2
j_call: TRBJ1-5
d_call: -
clone_size: once
cdr3_nt: TGTGCCAGCAGTGGCCGGGGGGGCTGGCAGCCCCAGCATTTT
cdr3_aa: CASSGRGGWQPQHF

v_call: TRBV28
j_call: TRBJ2-7
d_call: -
clone_size: once
cdr3_nt: TGTGCCAGCATTCCCTCTCCTTTAACCTACGAGCAGTACTTC
cdr3_aa: CASIPSPLTYEQYF

v_call: TRBV7-2
j_call: TRBJ2-3
d_call: -
clone_size: once
cdr3_nt: TGTGCCAGCAGCTTGGTGGCGGGGGCGGGAGATACGCAGTATTTT
cdr3_aa: CASSLVAGAGDTQYF

v_call: TRBV2
j_call: TRBJ1-4
d_call: -
clone_size: few
cdr3_nt: TGTGCCAGCTGGCGGGGGTTGAGGGAAAAACTGTTTTTT
cdr3_aa: CASWRGLREKLFF

v_call: TRBV15
j_call: TRBJ1-1
d_call: -
clone_size: -
cdr3_nt: TGTGCCACCAGACAGGCTACTGAAGCTTTCTTT
cdr3_aa: CATRQATEAFF